This TCR beta chain was identified in a study of T cells in localized non-small cell lung cancer (dated by TCRdb to the early 2020s). For context, the study as a whole: Comparing tumors with uninvolved tumor-adjacent lungs, the study looked at the T cell repertoires of roughly 250 patients with early-stage NSCLC. A mean age of 66.3 years was recorded for the NSCLC patients, of whom more than 120 were male and more than 95 were female. The cohort comprised around 240 treatment-naïve NSCLC patients with resected, localized lung tumors.

The immunoSEQ Assay was used to sequence TCR beta CDR3 regions from DNA. In the source study's methods: To compute T cell density, TCR beta template counts were normalized to usable DNA, which was estimated by amplifying housekeeping genes. Richness was estimated using the preseqR package, with extrapolation to 400,000 templates for PBMC samples and to 120,000 templates for tissue samples. Clonality was calculated as one minus Pielou's evenness. Tissue-enriched TCRs were identified by differential abundance testing using productive amino-acid clonotypes, minimum total count 5 and alpha 0.1. The Jaccard Index and the Morisita Overlap Index were used to measure how much the repertoires overlapped between compartments. GLIPH clustered TCR beta CDR3s with public tetramer-defined viral CDR3s; viral motifs required at least three viral sequences plus V-gene enrichment. TCRdb's version of the immuneACCESS table is confined to in-frame rearrangements and falls short of the full clone set. An unresolved V gene accounts for under half of the shortfall where checked; the remainder is of unknown origin. That table is the source of V, J and clone size, and D and trimming were worked out from the DNA. Counted in this sample were more than 40,000 clones; about 88% of them appeared once. The ten largest clones capture about 2.5% of the sample.

In the case of this clone: Its antigen remains unidentified. No much larger clonotype is one base removed from it; base qualities were not supplied.

Findings and caveats that apply to the study as a whole: Because of the exploratory design, TCR variables were selected using unadjusted p-values without false-discovery rate correction. Higher blood T cell density associated with longer overall survival, while higher adjacent-lung clonality associated with shorter survival. Uninvolved tumor-adjacent lung showed the highest T cell clonality, higher than tumor, which suggests more focused antigenic responses in the uninvolved tumor-adjacent lung. Of the top 100 tumor clones, a median of approximately 60 were detected in paired uninvolved adjacent lung; 28 were also among that lung's top 100. Because multi-region sequencing of the tumors was not done, intratumor heterogeneity could not be ruled out.

The CDR3, cysteine through phenylalanine, is 16 amino acids long. The kept DNA is CDR3 alone, 48 bases in frame from the first base. CDR1 MGHRA and CDR2 YSYEKL were looked up in the germline V gene. V loses 1 base of germline sequence and J loses 2 bases, and the interval between the two ends is 9 bases. At diagnosis, peripheral blood, uninvolved tumor-adjacent lung and tumor were collected and were preserved as a mix of fresh-frozen and FFPE material. For TCR repertoire profiling, blood samples were analyzed as peripheral blood mononuclear cells. This TCR was recovered from a man aged 35-75 years with stage II lung adenocarcinoma. The chain employs TRBV4-1 and TRBJ1-6, with the identity of the D gene unclear. Material: PBMCs, obtained before any cancer treatment. The sequenced DNA: TGCGCCAGCAGCCAAGGGGATCCCACCTATAATTCACCCCTCCACTTT. Translated, it gives CASSQGDPTYNSPLHF.